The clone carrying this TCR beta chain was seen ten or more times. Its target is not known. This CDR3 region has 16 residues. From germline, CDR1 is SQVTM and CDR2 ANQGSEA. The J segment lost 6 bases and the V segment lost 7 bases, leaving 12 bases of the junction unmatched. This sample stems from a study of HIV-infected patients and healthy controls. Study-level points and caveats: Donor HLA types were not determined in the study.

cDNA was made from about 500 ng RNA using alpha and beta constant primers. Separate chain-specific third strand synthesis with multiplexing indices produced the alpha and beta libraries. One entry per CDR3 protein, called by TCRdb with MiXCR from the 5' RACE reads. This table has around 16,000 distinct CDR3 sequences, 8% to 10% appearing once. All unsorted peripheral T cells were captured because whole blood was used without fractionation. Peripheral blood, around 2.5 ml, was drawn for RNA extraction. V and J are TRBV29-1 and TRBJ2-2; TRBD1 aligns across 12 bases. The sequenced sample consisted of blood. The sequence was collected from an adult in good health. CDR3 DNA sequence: TGCAGCGCCGGGACAGGGGGCTTTTTCGAGGCCGGGGAGCTGTTTTTT. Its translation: CSAGTGGFFEAGELFF.